This T cell receptor (beta chain) came from a study of graft-versus-host responses after intestinal transplantation. For the study at large: Multivisceral, liver-intestinal, or isolated intestinal transplants were performed in recipients. Following induction with anti-thymocyte globulin, all recipients were given tacrolimus and steroids for two to three years.

Turning to this clone: Antigen unknown.

Study-wide results and caveats: Analysis identified GvH clones in recipient marrow, with some appearing first in ileum or blood. Declines in HvG clones occurring early post-transplant were associated with peak circulating GvH clone levels.

Produced via immunoSEQ multiplex PCR; TCRdb's table is partial and in-frame only. In the table there are 84,000 or so clones, around 90% of which are singletons. Deletions cut 6 bases from V and 7 bases from J, with 7 bases between. The CDR3 consists of 11 residues. CDR1 and CDR2 from the germline V gene are SGHAT and FQNNGV. The receptor was derived from a human donor who received an intestinal transplant. The chain carries TRBV11-2 and TRBJ2-1; D uncertain. Source: unstimulated CD4+ T cells sorted from spleen or lymph node cells, taken before intestinal transplant. The CDR3 reads CASSRRNEQFF. The CDR3 bases are TGTGCCAGCAGTCGTCGGAATGAGCAGTTCTTC.